One sample yielded the 21 T cell receptor delta chains listed below, sequenced in a study of γδ T cells in repeated Plasmodium falciparum infection. TCRdb re-processed the multiplex PCR reads using CATT. Of 80,000 to 95,000 delta-chain clones in the sample, roughly 1.4% were seen once. Gammadelta T cells were flow-sorted from PBMC into Vgamma9/Vdelta2+ and Vdelta2-negative populations for bulk analysis. Material: gamma-delta T cells from blood. Receptor source: a pool of human donors (malaria-infected and uninfected, not separated).

Regarding this clone: The mismatch at residue 6 between this DNA's translation and the TCRdb protein of a much larger clone likely reflects a read error; the protein shown is translated from the DNA. The V call is TRDV2, the J call TRDJ1; D is possibly TRDD3 (5 bases). Trimming left V 3 bases short and J 0 bases short, with 19 bases between. This CDR3 contains 17 residues. Germline lookup yields CDR1 GEAIGNYY and CDR2 EKD. CDR3 sequence: CACDPEGAPGDTDKLIF. The CDR3 coding sequence is TGTGCCTGTGACCCAGAGGGGGCCCCGGGGGACACCGATAAACTCATCTTT.

The sample holds many counts of this clone. V usage is TRDV2 and J usage is TRDJ1, with 10 bases matching TRDD3. V dropped 2 bases and J dropped 1; count of bases not matched to a gene: 9. The CDR3 extends over 17 amino acids. Germline V gene lookup returns CDR1 GEAIGNYY and CDR2 EKD. CDR3 DNA: TGTGCCTGTGACAATTTGGTGGGGGATACTGTCACCGATAAACTCATCTTT. This codes for CACDNLVGDTVTDKLIF.

This clone came up a few times. This probably arose from a read error, given a far larger clone one base away. Distinct nucleotide sequences in the sample also encode this CDR3. The chain has TRDV1 and TRDJ1; perhaps D is TRDD2 or TRDD3 (6 bases each). TCRdb offers no J gene call, so here the DNA was matched to germline to obtain one. This CDR3 contains 23 residues. CDR1 is TSWWSYY, CDR2 QGS, per germline. Trimming took off 4 bases at V and 1 base at J, with 37 bases between the two ends. The CDR3 coding sequence is TGTGCTCTTGGGGTCACACCTTATCCTTTCCTAATACTGGGAGATAGGAGCACCGATAAACTCATCTTT. The encoded protein is CALGVTPYPFLILGDRSTDKLIF.

The sample holds many counts of this clone. This DNA translates differently at residue 14 from the TCRdb protein, which is that of a much larger clone; a read error is likely, and the protein shown is the DNA's own translation. This rearrangement joins TRDV2 to TRDJ1; tentatively, D is TRDD2 (5 bases). The J gene is absent in TCRdb and was assigned here via DNA matching to germline. The germline gives CDR1 GEAIGNYY, CDR2 EKD. The CDR3 has 18 amino acids. CDR3 residues: CACDTVAFGKSFTGKLIF. The CDR3 DNA reads TGTGCCTGTGACACCGTCGCCTTCGGGAAAAGCTTTACCGGTAAACTCATCTTT.

In regard to this clone: With a far larger clone one base away, a read error is the likely cause. The same CDR3 can be traced to other DNA sequences in this sample. This chain uses TRDV2 with TRDJ1; D is perhaps TRDD3 (5 bases). TCRdb gives no J gene; it was assigned here by matching the DNA to germline. The CDR3 covers 14 residues. CDR1 and CDR2 (germline): GEAIGNYY, EKD. Trimming removed 6 bases at V and 9 bases at J, with 22 bases between. Written as DNA, the CDR3 is TGTGCCTGTAGCTCAGATACCCGACTTTCAGAACTCATCTTT. This sequence encodes CACSSDTRLSELIF.

Regarding this clone: This DNA translates differently at residue 6 from the TCRdb protein, which is that of a much larger clone; a read error is likely, and the protein shown is the DNA's own translation. The rearrangement uses TRDV2 and TRDJ3; no clear D gene. The J gene, absent from TCRdb, was called here by matching the DNA to germline. CDR1 is GEAIGNYY, CDR2 EKD, per germline. This CDR3 is built from 11 residues. V dropped 0 bases and J dropped 17 bases, with 7 bases sitting between them. The CDR3 DNA reads as TGTGCCTGTGACACCGCATCTGAGATGTTTTTC. Its translation is CACDTASEMFF.

Comments on this clone: This DNA's translation and the protein TCRdb lists, from a much larger clone, do not match at residue 10, likely due to a read error; the protein shown is translated from the DNA. The J gene is TRDJ2, the V gene TRDV1, with D unresolved. As TCRdb names no J gene, one was assigned here on the basis of a DNA match to germline. Between the trimmed V and J ends, which lost 5 bases and 3 bases, there was a span of 25 bases. Germline V gene sequence: CDR1 TSWWSYY, CDR2 QGS. CDR3 length: 19 residues. The CDR3 DNA follows: TGTGCTCTTGGGCAAACGATAAGGGGTACACCATCTCTGACAGCACAACTCTTCTTT. Translation: CALGQTIRGTPSLTAQLFF.

Details on this clone: A far larger clone is a single base away, which makes a read error likely. The sample carries other DNA sequences with the same CDR3. The chain combines TRDV1 with TRDJ1; 13 bases align to TRDD3. No J segment appears in TCRdb, so it was assigned here by matching the sequence to germline. This CDR3 spans 23 amino acids. Looked up from germline, CDR1 is TSWWSYY and CDR2 is QGS. As DNA, the CDR3 is TGCGCTCTTGGGGAGCATCGCGCCCTCTTCCACACGGTACTGGGGGATACGGTCGATAAACTCATCTTT. It translates to CALGEHRALFHTVLGDTVDKLIF.

This clone occurred a few times. A far larger clone is one nucleotide away, so this likely arose from a read error. Other nucleotide sequences in the sample specify the same CDR3. This chain links TRDV2 with TRDJ3; 10 positions agree with TRDD3. The J gene comes from matching the DNA to germline here; TCRdb lacks it. The germline CDR1 and CDR2 sequences are GEAIGNYY and EKD. CDR3 length: 19 amino acids. CDR3 in amino acids: CACDTVWGISSWDTRQMFF. Written as DNA, the CDR3 is TGTGCCTGTGACACCGTCTGGGGGATAAGCTCCTGGGACACTCGACAGATGTTTTTC.

Points on this clone: A read error likely explains this, since a far larger clone differs by one base. This sample includes further DNA sequences coding for the same CDR3. The chain carries TRDV1 and TRDJ1, with TRDD3 matching 13 bases. No J gene is reported in TCRdb; it was inferred here by comparing the DNA with germline. V lost 6 bases, J lost 0 bases, and 31 bases stayed unmatched. This CDR3 is built from 25 residues. The V gene's germline CDR1 is TSWWSYY and CDR2 QGS. In nucleotides, the CDR3 is TGTGCTCTTGGTATCGACTTTCTGAGGTCCATTACTGGGGGATACGCACCGGGCTACACCGATAAACTCATCTTT. Encoded protein: CALGIDFLRSITGGYAPGYTDKLIF.

This clone has a handful of counts. The TCRdb protein, from a much larger clone, departs from this DNA's translation at residue 6, likely by read error; the protein shown derives from the DNA. This chain uses TRDV2 with TRDJ1; TRDD3 agrees at 9 bases. The CDR3 extends over 18 amino acids. CDR1 and CDR2 (germline): GEAIGNYY, EKD. V lost 3 bases, J lost 0 bases, and 13 bases stayed unmatched. As DNA, the CDR3 is TGTGCCTGTGACCCCAGGACTGGGGGAGACCCTTACACCGATAAACTCATCTTT. Amino acids: CACDPRTGGDPYTDKLIF.

This clone was counted ten times or more. A far more abundant clone sits one base away, making this likely a read error. This specimen includes other DNA sequences encoding the same CDR3. The chain has TRDV1 and TRDJ1, with 7 positions matching TRDD2. In the absence of a J gene in TCRdb, the DNA was matched to germline to assign it here. Germline V CDR1 and CDR2: TSWWSYY, QGS. CDR3 length equals 21 residues. V shed 3 bases, J shed 0 bases, and the junction held 22 bases outside the gene matches. CDR3: CALGEPIRISYGVSYTDKLIF. Written as DNA, the CDR3 is TGTGCTCTTGGGGAGCCGATCCGAATTTCCTACGGGGTCTCGTACACCGATAAACTCATCTTT.

This clone has ten or more counts. The protein held in TCRdb is that of a much larger clone and does not match this DNA's translation at residue 6, likely because of a read error; the protein shown is translated from the DNA. The chain links TRDV2 to TRDJ2, with 8 bases identical to TRDD3. Germline values: CDR1 GEAIGNYY, CDR2 EKD. The CDR3 length is 16 residues. J was trimmed by 0 bases and V by 0 bases; bases with no gene match: 2. CDR3 in DNA: TGTGCCTGTGACACCGCGGGGGATACTTTGACAGCACAACTCTTCTTT. Translating it yields CACDTAGDTLTAQLFF.

In the case of this clone: This likely came from a read error, as a far larger clone is one base away. Other DNA variants within this sample encode the same CDR3. The V gene is TRDV2, the J gene TRDJ1, with 12 bases aligning to TRDD3. Here the J gene came from matching the DNA to germline, since TCRdb omits it. Germline V gene data show CDR1 as GEAIGNYY and CDR2 as EKD. This CDR3 is built from 19 residues. Unmatched junction bases numbered 13, after V lost 3 bases and J lost 0 bases. CDR3 sequence: CACDSLLGDTGSYTDKLIF. CDR3 nucleotide sequence: TGTGCCTGTGACTCATTACTGGGGGATACTGGCTCGTACACCGATAAACTCATCTTT.

This clone was seen a handful of times. TCRdb records a much larger clone's protein for this DNA, with a difference at residue 10 that likely arises from a read error; the protein given is the translation of the DNA. The chain uses TRDV2 and TRDJ2, with 8 positions matching TRDD3. The germline gives CDR1 GEAIGNYY, CDR2 EKD. The CDR3 is 15 residues long. CDR3 coding DNA: TGTGCCTGTGACACCGTGGGGGATTTGATAGCACAACTCTTCTTT. Its translation: CACDTVGDLIAQLFF.

In the case of this clone: TCRdb attributes to this sequence the protein of a much larger clone, which differs from the DNA translation at residue 6; a read error is likely, and the protein displayed is translated from the DNA. This chain links TRDV2 with TRDJ3; 9 nucleotides align to TRDD3. The J gene, left out of TCRdb, was set here by checking the DNA against germline. V was clipped by 0 bases and J by 0 bases; unmatched bases: 11. The CDR3 is made up of 21 amino acids. CDR1 is GEAIGNYY and CDR2 is EKD in the germline V gene. The CDR3 region is CACDTTSTGGKHSWDTRQMFF. The CDR3 coding sequence is TGTGCCTGTGACACCACCTCTACTGGGGGAAAACACTCCTGGGACACCCGACAGATGTTTTTC.

This clone was seen repeatedly, ten times or more. Possible read error: a much larger clone is one base away. This rearrangement joins TRDV1 to TRDJ1, with 9 bases lining up with TRDD3. V dropped 2 bases and J dropped 0; count of bases not matched to a gene: 37. The CDR3 has 27 amino acids. CDR1 is TSWWSYY and CDR2 is QGS in the germline V gene. CDR3 sequence reads: CALGEVIVRKPVQLLGEKYWDTDKLIF. In DNA, the CDR3 is TGTGCTCTTGGGGAAGTGATAGTCCGAAAACCAGTACAGCTACTGGGGGAGAAATACTGGGACACCGATAAACTCATCTTT.

The genes are TRDV1 and TRDJ1; 10 bases are a match to TRDD3. The J gene is absent in TCRdb and was assigned here via DNA matching to germline. Germline CDR1 is TSWWSYY and CDR2 is QGS. V lost 3 bases to trimming and J lost 3 bases; unmatched junction nucleotides: 19. The CDR3 is 20 amino acids. The CDR3 DNA reads as TGTGCTCTTGGGGAGCCTTACGTATGGGGGATACACCATGGTCCCGATAAACTCATCTTT. It translates to CALGEPYVWGIHHGPDKLIF.

This clone was seen only a few times. The TCRdb record carries a much larger clone's protein, which differs from this DNA's translation at residue 4; a read error is the likely cause, and the protein listed here is the DNA translation. The CDR3 DNA reads as TGTGCCTTTGTTGCCAGGTTGTACACCGATAAACTCATCTTT. Its translation: CAFVARLYTDKLIF. V usage is TRDV3 and J usage is TRDJ1; D unresolved. No J gene is reported in TCRdb; it was inferred here by comparing the DNA with germline. The CDR3 length is 14 residues. V was pared by 2 bases and J by 0 bases, with 13 bases between. In germline, CDR1 is TVYSNPD, CDR2 GDNSRS (reference sequence).

Of note for this clone: This likely came from a read error, as a far larger clone is one base away. Other DNA sequences from this sample encode an identical CDR3 as well. The chain carries TRDV1 and TRDJ1; 13 positions match TRDD3. The V gene end was trimmed by 0 bases and the J gene end by 4 bases; junction bases not matched to a gene: 23. Germline V gene sequence: CDR1 TSWWSYY, CDR2 QGS. The CDR3 length is 23 residues. The CDR3 is CALGELYYGSLLGDTGGCDKLIF. The CDR3 nucleotides are TGTGCTCTTGGGGAACTCTACTACGGGTCCCTACTGGGGGATACGGGGGGTTGCGATAAACTCATCTTT.

This clone was observed a handful of times. A read error is likely here: a far larger clone is one base away. Other DNA sequences within the sample encode an identical CDR3. The J gene is TRDJ1, the V gene TRDV2; D remains unclear. The germline V gene encodes CDR1 GEAIGNYY and CDR2 EKD. This CDR3 spans 14 amino acids. V was cut by 0 bases and J by 5 bases, with 12 bases left in between. The CDR3 sequence is CACDTGRLADKLIF. CDR3 sequence (DNA): TGTGCCTGTGACACCGGCCGATTAGCTGATAAACTCATCTTT.